This T cell receptor (beta chain) was recovered during a study of vaccination and CD4 T cells after COVID-19. The wider study: Post-vaccine sampling followed dose two by a median about 69 days (range 14 to 241).

The treatment is: 10-day PBMC culture with coronavirus spike peptide pools or control peptides (ViraFEST assay). Alongside approximately 10 IU/ml IL-2 and 9 to 10 ug/ml peptide pools, PBMCs were cultured at a few million per well. Negative selection purified CD4+ T cells after approximately eleven days of culture. Note on this clonotype: Its antigen is currently unknown.

The Oncomine TCR Beta short-read assay sequenced DNA from cultured CD4+ T cells. TCRdb passed the PCR reads through MiXCR, listing each CDR3 protein once. The data contain over 15,000 distinct CDR3 sequences, 50% to 55% of them singletons. CDR3 length: 13 residues. Trimming took 2 bases from V and 9 from J, leaving 16 bases between them. Per germline, CDR1 GTSNPN and CDR2 SVGIG (reference sequence). Sequencing used CD4+ T cells from blood, cultured in vitro. The chain is built from TRBV30 and TRBJ2-5, with D possibly TRBD2 on 5 matching bases. This sequence was found in a human donor who had recovered from COVID-19. The CDR3, as DNA: TGTGCCTGGAGTACCCCTGTCAGAGCGGCCCAGTACTTC. Residues: CAWSTPVRAAQYF. The variable domain in full, completed from reference TRBV30 and TRBJ2-5, reads SQTIHQWPATLVQPVGSPLSLECTVEGTSNPNLYWYRQAAGRGLQLLFYSVGIGQISSEVPQNLSASRPQDRQFILSSKKLLLSDSGFYLCAWSTPVRAAQYFGPGTRLLVL.